Reported below is one T cell receptor (beta chain). Via MiXCR, TCRdb re-called the 5' RACE reads, giving one row per CDR3 protein. The repertoire includes about 45,000 distinct CDR3 sequences, approximately 6.3% of them detected once, and around 16% sits in the top ten. These data belong to a study of T cells after yellow fever vaccination. Points from the study as a whole: Peaking faster, on day 5 versus 15, the secondary response was nonetheless weaker. Booster samples showed a return of most primary-vaccination clones (roughly 95% CD4, 88% CD8).

The source was CD8+ T cells not binding an NS4B(214-222) dextramer, sorted from PBMCs, collected 45 days after the yellow fever booster vaccination. The clonotype originates from a man aged 25 to 40 who received the YFV17D yellow fever vaccine.

The CDR3 nucleotides read TGCAGTGCTTATACCGGGACTAGCACCGAGCAGTACTTC. Encoded protein: CSAYTGTSTEQYF. This chain links TRBV20-1 with TRBJ2-7, with 9 bases lining up with TRBD2. The CDR3 covers 13 residues. With V trimmed by 5 bases and J by 6 bases, 8 bases remained unmatched. Germline CDR1 DFQATT, CDR2 SNEGSKA (reference sequence).